Shown below are 2 T cell receptor beta chains from a single sample sequenced in a study of T-cell reconstitution after alpha-beta-depleted transplantation in children. The TCRbeta library was prepared with unique molecular identifiers. From the PCR reads, TCRdb called clonotypes with MiXCR, one entry per CDR3 protein. This table holds approximately 250,000 distinct CDR3 sequences, 9.7% found once. The input for sequencing was PBMCs from the stem cell graft donor, taken from the stem cell graft. These receptors originate from a human donor who donated a stem cell graft to a child with SCID.

The CDR3 sequence: CASSFPAGDPTGELFF. CDR3 coding DNA: TGTGCCAGCAGTTTCCCAGCGGGGGACCCCACCGGGGAGCTGTTTTTT. The rearrangement joins TRBV28 to TRBJ2-2; TRBD2 matches 8 bases. V dropped 3 bases and J dropped 4; count of bases not matched to a gene: 7. From germline, CDR1 is MDHEN and CDR2 SYDVKM. The CDR3 runs 16 residues. The variable domain in full, with the rest retrieved from reference TRBV28 and TRBJ2-2, is DVKVTQSSRYLVKRTGEKVFLECVQDMDHENMFWYRQDPGLGLRLIYFSYDVKMKEKGDIPEGYSVSREKKERFSLILESASTNQTSMYLCASSFPAGDPTGELFFGEGSRLTVL.

At least ten counts were recorded for this clonotype. This chain links TRBV7-3 with TRBJ2-3; D might be TRBD2 (5 bases). Between the trimmed V and J ends, which lost 4 bases and 2 bases, there was a span of 10 bases. Germline V CDR1 and CDR2: SGHTA, FQGTGA. The CDR3 sequence is 14 residues long. The CDR3 is CASSSGVFTDTQYF. In DNA form, the CDR3 reads TGTGCCAGCAGCTCCGGGGTCTTCACAGATACGCAGTATTTT.